Listed here are 21 T cell receptor beta chains from one sample, sequenced in a study of quantifying T cell responses using KT2 cells. Study-wide background: Reverse transcription used primers in the TCR alpha and beta constant regions.

A single-stranded UMI oligo with SP2 sequence was ligated to cDNA 3' ends. The first PCR ran 3 to 5 cycles with an equimolar RC1.1 and RC1.2 beta primer mix. MiXCR was run by TCRdb on the UMI-ligation and nested PCR reads, yielding one entry per CDR3 protein. The top ten hold approximately 47% of the sample, which has 42,000 or so distinct CDR3 sequences, approximately 15% seen once. The sequenced sample was PBMCs spiked with cells of the T cell clone KT2. These receptors were taken from a human donor.

This clonotype was observed many times. The rearrangement joins TRBV13 to TRBJ1-2; 9 nucleotides align to TRBD1. V gave up 4 bases and J gave up 5 bases; unmatched junction bases: 11. CDR1 and CDR2 (germline): PRHDT, FYEKMQ (reference sequence). The CDR3 is 16 residues long. The CDR3 coding sequence is TGTGCCAGCAGCTACGGGACAGGGCAAGACCTATATGGCTACACCTTC. Protein sequence: CASSYGTGQDLYGYTF.

V usage is TRBV20-1 and J usage is TRBJ1-2; maybe TRBD1 (5 bases). With 3 bases removed from V and 6 bases from J, the gap between germline ends came to 20 bases. The CDR3 spans 15 residues. Germline-derived CDR1 and CDR2 are DFQATT and SNEGSKA (reference sequence). The CDR3 DNA reads as TGCAGTGCTAGTAGAATCGGCAGGGCCTTTGATGGCTACACCTTC. This sequence encodes CSASRIGRAFDGYTF.

The chain carries TRBV20-1 and TRBJ1-1, with a weak D call TRBD1 (5 bases). V was cut by 3 bases and J by 1 base, with 15 bases left in between. Germline V gene sequence: CDR1 DFQATT, CDR2 SNEGSKA (reference sequence). This CDR3 is built from 15 residues. This chain's CDR3 is CSASPPTVANTEAFF. The CDR3 DNA reads as TGCAGTGCTAGCCCCCCGACAGTGGCGAACACTGAAGCTTTCTTT.

DNA for the CDR3: TGTGCCAGCAGTGTAAACAGGGTTGAAGCTTTCTTT. This encodes CASSVNRVEAFF. The chain is built from TRBV12-3 or TRBV12-4 and TRBJ1-1; the D gene is possibly TRBD1 (6 bases). This CDR3 spans 12 amino acids. Trimming removed 5 bases from V and 7 bases from J, with 11 bases in between.

This clonotype was found a few times. The chain couples TRBV20-1 to TRBJ2-7; D might be TRBD1 (7 bases). CDR1 is DFQATT and CDR2 is SNEGSKA in the germline V gene (reference sequence). This CDR3 has 13 residues. With 2 bases removed from V and 4 bases from J, the gap between germline ends came to 12 bases. The CDR3 coding sequence is TGCAGTGCTAGACTGCAGGGGGGATACGAGCAGTACTTC. Translation: CSARLQGGYEQYF.

A few counts support this clonotype. This chain links TRBV24-1 with TRBJ1-1, with 8 bases matching TRBD1. CDR1 and CDR2 (germline): KGHDR, SFDVKD. The V segment lost 4 bases and the J segment 0 bases; nucleotides outside the gene matches: 3. The CDR3 extends over 15 amino acids. The CDR3 DNA follows: TGTGCCACCAGTGACGGACAGGGCATGAACACTGAAGCTTTCTTT. Translating it yields CATSDGQGMNTEAFF.

The rearrangement joins TRBV18 to TRBJ2-7; weak D call: TRBD1 (6 bases). This CDR3 is 16 amino acids long. Germline CDR1 reads KGHSH; CDR2 reads LQKENI. Trimming removed 3 bases at V and 1 base at J, with 16 bases between. CDR3 protein: CASSPGGYSESYEQYF. DNA of the CDR3: TGTGCCAGCTCACCTGGGGGCTATTCGGAATCCTACGAGCAGTACTTC.

The chain recombines TRBV7-9 with TRBJ2-5; 8 bases are shared with TRBD2. CDR3 size: 14 residues. Trimming cost V 5 bases and J 5 bases; bases outside gene matches: 7. CDR1 and CDR2 (germline): SEHNR, FQNEAQ (reference sequence). The CDR3 coding sequence is TGTGCCAGCAGCGCCGGACTAGCCGGGGAGACCCAGTACTTC. Translated: CASSAGLAGETQYF. Together with reference TRBV7-9 and TRBJ2-5, the CDR3 gives the full variable domain: DTGVSQNPRHKITKRGQNVTFRCDPISEHNRLYWYRQTLGQGPEFLTYFQNEAQLEKSRLLSDRFSAERPKGSFSTLEIQRTEQGDSAMYLCASSAGLAGETQYFGPGTRLLVL.

The rearrangement joins TRBV18 to TRBJ2-1; D gene ambiguous. The V gene lost 2 bases and the J gene lost 6 bases, with 8 bases spanning the gap. This CDR3 spans 13 amino acids. Germline assignment: CDR1 KGHSH and CDR2 LQKENI. CDR3 in DNA: TGTGCCAGCTCACCAGTTCTAGGCAATGAGCAGTTCTTC. This gives the protein CASSPVLGNEQFF.

The chain uses TRBV14 and TRBJ2-7, with unresolved D. CDR1 and CDR2 (germline): SGHDN, FVKESK. Trimming stripped 4 bases from V and 1 base from J, with 8 bases between. The CDR3 consists of 13 residues. The CDR3 spells CASSLGRSYEQYF. For the CDR3, the DNA is TGTGCCAGCAGCCTCGGCAGATCCTACGAGCAGTACTTC.

V gene TRBV27 combines with J gene TRBJ2-3, with 8 bases matching TRBD2. Germline lookup yields CDR1 MNHEY and CDR2 SMNVEV (reference sequence). CDR3 length: 14 amino acids. Trimming at V came to 1 base and at J to 8 bases, leaving 5 bases not matched to a gene. In DNA, the CDR3 is TGTGCCAGCAGTTTATATGCGGGGGGAGGTACGCAGTATTTT. The encoded protein is CASSLYAGGGTQYF.

In its sample, this clonotype was seen many times. At one end the junction does not follow the germline gene, possibly because of a read error. The J gene is TRBJ2-1, the V gene TRBV7-7, with D uncertain. The CDR3 is 12 residues long. Germline values: CDR1 SSHAT, CDR2 FNYEAQ (reference sequence). The CDR3 nucleotides read TGTGCTAGCAGCTTAGTGGGCGGTGAGCAGTTCTTC. Its protein product is CASSLVGGEQFF.

The table lists this clonotype with a few counts. The chain uses TRBV6-1 and TRBJ1-1; 9 positions match TRBD1. The CDR3 totals 14 residues. J gave up 4 bases and V 6 bases, and 6 bases lay outside the gene matches. CDR1 and CDR2 from the germline V gene are MNHNS and SASEGT. This CDR3 reads CASSGTGISTEAFF. CDR3 bases: TGTGCCAGCAGCGGGACAGGGATTAGCACTGAAGCTTTCTTT.

The chain uses TRBV29-1 and TRBJ2-1, with TRBD2 identical over 7 bases. CDR1 SQVTM and CDR2 ANQGSEA come from the germline V gene. V lost 6 bases to trimming and J lost 4 bases; unmatched junction nucleotides: 6. The CDR3 covers 13 residues. The CDR3 is CSVYGGGYNEQFF. In DNA form, the CDR3 reads TGCAGCGTCTACGGGGGAGGGTACAATGAGCAGTTCTTC.

The table lists this clonotype with many counts. J is TRBJ1-1 and V is TRBV29-1, with D possibly matching TRBD1 (6 bases). This CDR3 comprises 11 residues. The germline V gene has CDR1 SQVTM and CDR2 ANQGSEA. V was clipped by 4 bases and J by 4 bases, with 7 bases between them. CDR3 nucleotide sequence: TGCAGCGTTGTGGGGGCCACTGAAGCTTTCTTT. It specifies CSVVGATEAFF.

This clonotype was recorded a few times. The CDR3 loop is CASSEGGQGTEAFF. CDR3 DNA: TGTGCCAGTAGTGAGGGGGGCCAGGGCACTGAAGCTTTCTTT. The chain carries TRBV19 and TRBJ1-1; tentative D call: TRBD1 (6 bases). CDR3 size: 14 residues. V shed 5 bases and J shed 4 bases, with 14 bases lying between them. CDR1 and CDR2 from the germline V gene are LNHDA and SQIVND (reference sequence).

The table lists this clonotype with a few counts. The chain has TRBV6-6 and TRBJ1-6; the D is unclear. Germline-derived CDR1 and CDR2 are MNHNY and SVGAGI (reference sequence). The V and J ends lost 11 bases and 2 bases respectively, with 7 bases between them. The CDR3 has 12 amino acids. CDR3 region: CASSAYNSPLHF. DNA of the CDR3: TGTGCCTCCTCGGCCTATAATTCACCCCTCCACTTT.

This sequence joins TRBV6-2 or TRBV6-3 and TRBJ1-5; no definite D call. The CDR3 is 15 amino acids. Germline CDR1 reads MNHEY; CDR2 reads SVGEGT. V dropped 8 bases and J dropped 3 bases, with 17 bases sitting between them. The CDR3 spells CASSRWRSPNQPQHF. The CDR3 coding sequence is TGTGCCAGCTCCCGCTGGAGGTCTCCCAATCAGCCCCAGCATTTT.

The table lists this clonotype with a few counts. The chain combines TRBV20-1 with TRBJ2-7, with no clear D. V shed 6 bases and J shed 3 bases, with 18 bases lying between them. The CDR3 extends over 14 amino acids. The germline V gene has CDR1 DFQATT and CDR2 SNEGSKA (reference sequence). The CDR3: CSAPPDQSYYEQYF. The CDR3 DNA reads as TGCAGTGCCCCACCCGACCAGTCGTACTACGAGCAGTACTTC.

This clonotype was seen a handful of times. The CDR3 DNA sequence: TGTGCCAGCAGCTCCCTAGCGGGGGCTAGCACAGATACGCAGTATTTT. As protein: CASSSLAGASTDTQYF. V usage is TRBV7-2 and J usage is TRBJ2-3, with TRBD2 matching 10 bases. CDR1 is SGHTA, CDR2 FQGNSA, per germline. Trimming removed 4 bases from V and 0 bases from J; junction bases left unmatched: 4. The CDR3 has 16 amino acids. Full variable domain (outside the CDR3, taken from reference TRBV7-2 and TRBJ2-3): GAGVSQSPSNKVTEKGKDVELRCDPISGHTALYWYRQSLGQGLEFLIYFQGNSAPDKSGLPSDRFSAERTGGSVSTLTIQRTQQEDSAVYLCASSSLAGASTDTQYFGPGTRLTVL.

This clonotype was detected ten times or more. The rearrangement joins TRBV15 to TRBJ1-1; possibly TRBD1 for D (6 bases). The CDR3 has 16 residues. V was shortened by 1 base and J by 10 bases, with 22 bases between the two germline ends. Germline V lookup: CDR1 LNHNV, CDR2 YYDKDF (reference sequence). The CDR3 spells CATSRAFAREGGRAFF. The CDR3 DNA is TGTGCCACCAGCAGAGCCTTCGCGAGAGAGGGGGGACGAGCTTTCTTT.